This TCR beta chain was sequenced during a study of radiotherapy plus CTLA-4 blockade in lung cancer. Study-wide context: Disease control was seen in about 30% of patients, objective responses in roughly 17%. Study outcomes and limitations: The study found tumor-derived TCR clones expanded in blood after radiotherapy plus ipilimumab. Per reports, early blood T cell clone dynamics, plus interferon-beta, forecast response most strongly.

Patients in the study, people with chemo-refractory metastatic non-small-cell lung cancer, received focal radiation plus ipilimumab CTLA-4 blockade. TCRdb's table, derived via immunoSEQ multiplex PCR, lists solely in-frame clones and lacks some. The data contain around 110,000 clones, 90% of them singletons. The length of the CDR3 is 15 residues. The V end lost 1 base, the J end lost 0 bases, and 8 bases lay between the germline ends. Germline CDR1 reads WSHSY; CDR2 reads SAAADI. This clone was found once. Its target is not known. The material sequenced was peripheral blood, taken from a patient treated with radiotherapy plus ipilimumab. This receptor was taken from a human donor with non-small cell lung cancer that progressed on radiotherapy plus ipilimumab. The chain has TRBV10-2 and TRBJ2-3; no definite D call. Here the CDR3 DNA reads TGCGCCAGCAGTGAGTTCGGAGCCAGCACAGATACGCAGTATTTT. Translation: CASSEFGASTDTQYF.